This TCR beta chain stems from a study of blood T cell repertoires in COVID-19. Profiled with immunoSEQ multiplex PCR; TCRdb holds only in-frame clones, not every one. The data hold fewer than 450,000 clones, with 75% to 90% observed a single time. Sequences were obtained from peripheral blood. The source of this sequence is a woman in her forties or fifties with COVID-19, enrolled during active disease.

The CDR3 DNA is TGCAGCGTTGATAGGGTTAGCGGGAGGGCGCCAGATACGCAGTATTTT. It encodes CSVDRVSGRAPDTQYF. The chain uses TRBV29-1 and TRBJ2-3; 11 nucleotides agree with TRBD2. V was pared by 3 bases and J by 4 bases, with 9 bases of the junction left unmatched. Germline assignment: CDR1 SQVTM and CDR2 ANQGSEA. This CDR3 is 16 amino acids long.